The text below deals with one T cell receptor (beta chain). Its antigen remains unidentified. Germline lookup yields CDR1 MDHEN and CDR2 SYDVKM. The length of the CDR3 is 16 residues. Unmatched junction bases numbered 7, after V lost 3 bases and J lost 2 bases. Produced via immunoSEQ multiplex PCR; TCRdb's table is partial and in-frame only. The sample lists under 600,000 clones; roughly nine tenths were seen once. As for treatment: some 20 received Ad26.COV2.S at low or high dose, single or two shots; about five received placebo; per-sample allocation not given. Day 63 following the first vaccine or placebo injection was when the samples were taken. The donor's status was that of an adult aged 18-55 years in Boston. These data come from a study of Ad26.COV2.S vaccination and SARS-CoV-2 variants. Study findings and constraints: Placebo recipients showed lower spike-specific TCR breadth than vaccinees. Placebo and vaccine recipients had non-spike TCR breadth that was similar.

This receptor was taken from a person aged 18-65 years who received the Ad26.COV2.S COVID-19 vaccine or a placebo. The chain employs TRBV28 and TRBJ2-5; TRBD2 matches 9 bases. This material consisted of peripheral blood, taken in a trial of Ad26.COV2.S vaccine versus placebo. CDR3 nucleotides: TGTGCCAGCAGTTTCAGGGGTAGCGGGAGACAAGAGACCCAGTACTTC. It specifies CASSFRGSGRQETQYF.